Below, 24 T cell receptor beta chains from the same sample are listed, as sequenced in a study of metastatic and nonmetastatic thyroid tumors. Using MiXCR, TCRdb reanalyzed the PCR reads. The table lists around 30,000 clones, over 15% of them singletons. All patients reached thyroid surgery having received no treatment beforehand. Sequenced: blood. The receptors were sampled from a female donor with papillary thyroid cancer or a benign thyroid nodule (not recorded which). Some clones in this sample may be carry-over from other donors' samples.

This clone was counted ten times or more. This sequence joins TRBV4-1 and TRBJ2-5; possibly TRBD2 for D (5 bases). Trimming left V 4 bases short and J 3 bases short, with 12 bases between. Germline CDR1 is MGHRA and CDR2 is YSYEKL. The CDR3 extends over 14 amino acids. The CDR3, as DNA: TGCGCCAGCAGCCCATCCGAGACTAAAGAGACCCAGTACTTC. Its protein is CASSPSETKETQYF.

The chain couples TRBV6-1 to TRBJ1-6, with D tentatively TRBD1 (5 bases). The V end lost 10 bases, the J end lost 12 bases, and 16 bases lay between the germline ends. Looked up from germline, CDR1 is MNHNS and CDR2 is SASEGT. This CDR3 spans 12 amino acids. CDR3 amino acids: CATRKEGLPLHF. In DNA form, the CDR3 reads TGTGCCACAAGGAAGGAGGGGTTACCCCTCCACTTT.

There are many counts of this clone. V usage is TRBV14 and J usage is TRBJ1-3, with 8 bases fitting TRBD1. This CDR3 has 14 residues. The germline gives CDR1 SGHDN, CDR2 FVKESK. The J segment lost 5 bases and the V segment lost 3 bases, leaving 3 bases of the junction unmatched. The CDR3 spells CASSHTGGRNTIYF. The CDR3 bases are TGTGCCAGCAGCCATACAGGGGGACGAAACACCATATATTTT.

This rearrangement joins TRBV28 to TRBJ1-2, with D perhaps matching TRBD1 (5 bases). Germline CDR1 reads MDHEN; CDR2 reads SYDVKM. The CDR3 is 14 residues long. V was clipped by 7 bases and J by 10 bases, with 22 bases between them. The CDR3 DNA sequence: TGTGCCAGCATGCTCGGATGGGGCTCCCATGTCTACACCTTC. Amino acids: CASMLGWGSHVYTF.

This clone was observed a handful of times. At one end, the junction sequence differs from germline, possibly due to a read error. Other DNA sequences of this sample code for an identical CDR3. The chain recombines TRBV12-3 or TRBV12-4 with TRBJ1-5; TRBD1 matches at 7 bases. CDR3 size: 18 residues. DNA for the CDR3: TGTGCCAGCAGCCGGGGGAGGGGGCAGGTGTTCGGAAATCAGCCACAGCATTTT. It translates to CASSRGRGQVFGNQPQHF.

This rearrangement joins TRBV28 to TRBJ2-6; no reliable D call. The CDR3 covers 15 residues. CDR1 is MDHEN and CDR2 is SYDVKM in the germline V gene. V gave up 9 bases and J gave up 2 bases, with 14 bases separating them. The CDR3 region is CASHPHGPGANVLTF. CDR3 bases: TGTGCCAGTCACCCTCATGGCCCTGGGGCCAACGTCCTGACTTTC.

In its sample, this clone ranks as medium-sized (0.01 to 0.1%). V gene TRBV20-1 combines with J gene TRBJ1-5; D not resolved. This CDR3 region has 16 residues. Germline V gives CDR1 DFQATT, CDR2 SNEGSKA (reference sequence). V lost 7 bases, J lost 2 bases, and 21 bases lay in between. This chain's CDR3 is CSVRSGVLRGNQPQHF. In DNA form, the CDR3 reads TGCAGTGTACGATCGGGAGTGCTCCGGGGCAATCAGCCCCAGCATTTT.

This clone has a count of ten or more. The chain couples TRBV2 to TRBJ2-7, with no clear D. The V end was cut by 7 bases, the J end by 8 bases, with 15 bases between. The CDR3 has 12 amino acids. Germline V gene data show CDR1 as SNHLY and CDR2 as FYNNEI. The CDR3 reads CASNTLGIQQYF. For the CDR3, the DNA is TGTGCCAGCAATACCTTGGGAATCCAGCAGTACTTC.

This clone is medium-sized within its sample. This chain joins TRBV11-3 and TRBJ2-1; 10 positions agree with TRBD1. CDR3 length equals 14 residues. V dropped 6 bases and J dropped 7; count of bases not matched to a gene: 6. Germline CDR1 SGHNT, CDR2 YENEEA. The CDR3 nucleotides are TGTGCCAGCAGTTCGCCGGGACAGGGGAATGAGCAGTTCTTC. Translation: CASSSPGQGNEQFF.

This clone was seen repeatedly, ten times or more. This rearrangement joins TRBV11-2 to TRBJ2-6; no clear D. The V and J ends lost 6 bases and 2 bases respectively, with 11 bases between them. This CDR3 contains 15 residues. Germline loops: CDR1 SGHAT, CDR2 FQNNGV. The CDR3 bases are TGTGCCAGCAGGCTAGGTGGAGCTGGGGCCAACGTCCTGACTTTC. The encoded protein is CASRLGGAGANVLTF. Based on the CDR3 plus reference TRBV11-2 and TRBJ2-6, the full variable domain is EAGVAQSPRYKIIEKRQSVAFWCNPISGHATLYWYQQILGQGPKLLIQFQNNGVVDDSQLPKDRFSAERLKGVDSTLKIQPAKLEDSAVYLCASRLGGAGANVLTFGAGSRLTVL.

This clone was detected many times. This rearrangement joins TRBV7-9 to TRBJ1-4, with D uncertain. This CDR3 spans 13 amino acids. V lost 5 bases and J lost 8, with 12 bases in between. Germline CDR1 reads SEHNR; CDR2 reads FQNEAQ (reference sequence). CDR3 nucleotide sequence: TGTGCCAGCAGCGGCGGAGGCGTAGAAAAACTGTTTTTT. This sequence encodes CASSGGGVEKLFF.

There are a few counts of this clone. The chain joins TRBV6-1 to TRBJ2-2; 7 nucleotides match TRBD2. CDR1 MNHNS and CDR2 SASEGT come from the germline V gene. The CDR3 sequence is 14 residues long. After removal of 5 bases from V and 4 bases from J, the junction contained 4 bases not matched to a gene. The CDR3 spells CASSSAGSTGELFF. In DNA, the CDR3 is TGTGCCAGCAGTTCAGCGGGGAGCACCGGGGAGCTGTTTTTT.

This clone has at least ten counts. The J gene is TRBJ1-6, the V gene TRBV5-6; D is perhaps TRBD1 (6 bases). Deletions cut 3 bases from V and 5 bases from J, with 6 bases between. The V gene's germline CDR1 is SGHDT and CDR2 YYEEEE. This CDR3 is built from 13 residues. As DNA, the CDR3 is TGTGCCAGCAGCTGGGACAATAATTCACCCCTCCACTTT. It codes for CASSWDNNSPLHF.

This clone is classed as medium-sized. The chain combines TRBV20-1 with TRBJ2-7; D gene uncertain. This CDR3 has 15 amino acids. V was shortened by 0 bases and J by 2 bases, with 14 bases between the two germline ends. The germline CDR1 and CDR2 sequences are DFQATT and SNEGSKA (reference sequence). The CDR3 reads CSARDGVEVPYEQYF. CDR3 DNA sequence: TGCAGTGCTAGAGATGGAGTAGAAGTCCCCTACGAGCAGTACTTC.

This clone was counted many times. This chain connects TRBV12-3 or TRBV12-4 to TRBJ1-5; 9 positions agree with TRBD1. The CDR3 extends over 14 amino acids. With 6 bases clipped from V and 4 bases from J, the junction kept 4 bases outside the gene matches. The CDR3 is CASRGQGINQPQHF. The CDR3 bases are TGTGCCAGCAGGGGACAGGGAATTAATCAGCCCCAGCATTTT.

The chain joins TRBV6-2 or TRBV6-3 to TRBJ2-1; D may match TRBD1 or TRBD2 (5 bases each). Trimming stripped 3 bases from V and 6 bases from J, with 15 bases between. The CDR3 has 15 amino acids. Germline lookup yields CDR1 MNHEY and CDR2 SVGEGT. The CDR3 bases are TGTGCCAGCAGTTATCATGGGCCGGGACCCAATGAGCAGTTCTTC. As protein: CASSYHGPGPNEQFF.

In this sample, this clone turned up a few times. The chain has TRBV6-1 and TRBJ2-7; 11 bases agree with TRBD1. The CDR3 spans 16 residues. The trim removed 2 bases at V and 3 bases at J, leaving 6 bases unmatched. Per germline, CDR1 MNHNS and CDR2 SASEGT. The CDR3 DNA follows: TGTGCCAGCAGTGAATATTCCGGGACAGGGGGCTACGAGCAGTACTTC. This sequence encodes CASSEYSGTGGYEQYF.

This clone was found many times. This chain uses TRBV2 with TRBJ1-2; 9 nucleotides line up with TRBD1. The CDR3 has 14 amino acids. V shed 6 bases and J 3 bases; nucleotides not matched to a gene: 5. CDR1 and CDR2 (germline): SNHLY, FYNNEI. CDR3 DNA sequence: TGTGCCAGCAGGTCGGGACAGGGAGACTATGGCTACACCTTC. Residues: CASRSGQGDYGYTF.

This clone was picked up a small number of times. The CDR3 does not end in the conserved phenylalanine or tryptophan, so this is likely a read error. The genes are TRBV6-4 and TRBJ1-1; a weak D match, TRBD1 (5 bases). The CDR3 sequence is 12 residues long. The germline V gene encodes CDR1 MRHNA and CDR2 SNTAGT. The V end lost 7 bases, the J end lost 5 bases, and 11 bases lay between the germline ends. CDR3 nucleotide sequence: TGTGCCAGCAAACGCGGGGGTACTGAAGCTTTCCTT. This codes for CASKRGGTEAFL.

V gene TRBV6-2 or TRBV6-3 combines with J gene TRBJ2-5, with unresolved D. The V end lost 1 base, the J end lost 4 bases, and 7 bases lay between the germline ends. This CDR3 is built from 13 residues. Germline V gives CDR1 MNHEY, CDR2 SVGEGT. The CDR3 bases are TGTGCCAGCAGTTACTATGGTGGAGAGACCCAGTACTTC. Encoded protein: CASSYYGGETQYF.

This clone was picked up many times. This chain uses TRBV15 with TRBJ2-1; D gene uncertain. Trimming took 0 bases from V and 8 from J, leaving 8 bases between them. The CDR3 has 13 residues. The germline CDR1 and CDR2 sequences are LNHNV and YYDKDF (reference sequence). The CDR3 loop reads CATSRDSRDEQFF. The DNA of the CDR3 is TGTGCCACCAGCAGAGATAGCCGGGATGAGCAGTTCTTC.

This clone was counted only a few times. A junction boundary mismatches the germline segment, possibly from a read error. Other DNA sequences of this sample code for an identical CDR3. The chain joins TRBV6-7 to TRBJ2-1; the match to TRBD2 covers 10 bases. TRBV6-7 is filed as an ORF, its function uncertain. CDR3 size: 16 residues. DNA for the CDR3: TGTGCTAGCAGGCCCCGACTAGCGGGTAAGTTCAATGAGCAGTTCTTC. Amino acid sequence: CASRPRLAGKFNEQFF.

Details on this clone: Compared with germline, one end of the junction differs, possibly owing to a read error. The rearrangement uses TRBV5-1 and TRBJ2-3, with 7 nucleotides matching TRBD2. This CDR3 has 19 residues. CDR1 and CDR2 from the germline V gene are SGHRS and YFSETQ. CDR3 amino acids: CASITWTSGRPSSTDTQYF. The CDR3 nucleotides read TGCGCCAGCATCACCTGGACTAGTGGGAGGCCCTCTAGCACAGATACTCAGTATTTT.

This clone was recorded at least ten times. This rearrangement joins TRBV30 to TRBJ2-7, with D possibly TRBD2 on 5 matching bases. This CDR3 spans 14 amino acids. Germline V gives CDR1 GTSNPN, CDR2 SVGIG (reference sequence). Trimming left V 2 bases short and J 2 bases short, with 13 bases between. The CDR3 region has the DNA TGTGCCTGGAGTCCCCCGGGAATTGCCTACGAGCAGTACTTC. Its protein product is CAWSPPGIAYEQYF.